This T cell receptor (beta chain) was sequenced in a study of blood T cells in healthy people across ages. General study points: Both naive CD4+ cell counts and diversity were greater in long-lived donors than in aged donors. Roughly linearly, TCR beta diversity per million T cells fell as age increased.

After removal of 5 bases from V and 5 bases from J, the junction contained 13 bases not matched to a gene. This CDR3 has 16 amino acids. Germline V CDR1 and CDR2: SEHNR, FQNEAQ (reference sequence). With regard to this clonotype: The antigen is not known.

A second 7 to 11 cycle PCR used barcoded and J-beta primers. A minimum of 2.5 million CDR3-containing paired-end reads was obtained for each sample. TCRdb redid the calling of the 5' RACE reads with MiXCR, one entry per CDR3 protein. The sample carries fewer than 900,000 distinct CDR3 sequences, under 40% recorded once. RNA extraction gave at least 5.5 micrograms of total RNA per sample. Material: blood. The chain employs TRBV7-9 and TRBJ2-5; 8 nucleotides match TRBD1. The receptor was isolated from a man in his late teens or twenties in good health. For the CDR3, the DNA is TGTGCCAGCAGCGCCTTCGGACAGGGAGAGGTGGAGACCCAGTACTTC. This sequence encodes CASSAFGQGEVETQYF.